One TCR beta chain is described in this entry. Original data processing: It was from reference gene primer amplification that nucleated cell counts were estimated. The assay was immunoSEQ multiplex PCR, and TCRdb's table has in-frame clones only and misses some. V, J and clone size derive from that table, while D and trimming were established from the DNA sequence. This table has about 190,000 clones, approximately 80% appearing once. The sample belongs to a study of blood T cell repertoires in COVID-19. Study details: The origin of the acute and convalescent COVID-19 samples was the United States, Italy and Spain. Sample material is recorded as cDNA or gDNA derived from T cells, B-cell-depleted T cells, or PBMCs.

CDR1 and CDR2 from the germline V gene are MGHRA and YSYEKL. The CDR3 extends over 16 amino acids. Trimming removed 1 base at V and 14 bases at J, with 23 bases between. V and J are TRBV4-1 and TRBJ2-2, with a tentative D call TRBD1 (6 bases). Sequences were obtained from peripheral blood. This clonotype was obtained from a woman in her fifties or sixties with acute or convalescent COVID-19. The CDR3 sequence is CASSQVWVDSNQNLFF. The DNA for the CDR3 is TGCGCCAGCAGCCAAGTTTGGGTGGACAGCAATCAGAATCTGTTTTTT.